Listed here are 30 T cell receptor beta chains from one sample, sequenced in a study of shared clonotypes between healthy human individuals. Generated by immunoSEQ multiplex PCR, the TCRdb table keeps only in-frame clones and is missing some. Of fewer than 2.5 million clones listed, 80% to 95% were seen once; the top ten hold 0.35% to 0.45%. Sequencing was carried out using naive CD4+ T cells from PBMCs. Regarding subset: CD45RA+ positively selected. These receptors were obtained from a man between 18 and 35 years old in good health. Some clones in this sample may be carry-over from other donors' samples.

This chain uses TRBV6-5 with TRBJ2-3, with TRBD1 matching 7 bases. The trim removed 10 bases at V and 4 bases at J, leaving 5 bases unmatched. The CDR3 totals 12 residues. Looked up from germline, CDR1 is MNHEY and CDR2 is SVGAGI. DNA for the CDR3: TGTGCCACGAGACAGGGTCCAGATACGCAGTATTTT. Translation: CATRQGPDTQYF.

This CDR3 is CASPRGYTF. The CDR3 region has the DNA TGTGCCAGCCCCAGGGGCTACACCTTC. V is TRBV11-2 and J is TRBJ1-2; D unclear. With 8 bases removed from V and 8 bases from J, the gap between germline ends came to 6 bases. CDR1 is SGHAT and CDR2 is FQNNGV in the germline V gene. The CDR3 consists of 9 residues.

The V call is TRBV11-2, the J call TRBJ2-3; maybe TRBD2 (6 bases). V was shortened by 3 bases and J by 5 bases, with 15 bases between the two germline ends. The germline CDR1 and CDR2 sequences are SGHAT and FQNNGV. The CDR3 has 15 amino acids. Written as DNA, the CDR3 is TGTGCCAGCAGCTTGGGACGGGAGTATGTAGATACGCAGTATTTT. Amino acids: CASSLGREYVDTQYF.

As DNA, the CDR3 is TGTGCCAGCAGTGAAGGGGGACGGATTCAGCCCCAGCATTTT. Translating it yields CASSEGGRIQPQHF. The V call is TRBV6-1, the J call TRBJ1-5, with a weak D call TRBD1 (5 bases). Germline CDR1 is MNHNS and CDR2 is SASEGT. The CDR3 length is 14 residues. Trimming shortened V by 1 base and J by 6 bases, and 10 bases separated the two germline ends.

This clone was picked up one time. This chain uses TRBV5-8 with TRBJ1-4; D is undetermined. CDR3 length equals 12 residues. V lost 2 bases and J 8 bases, leaving 7 bases between the germline ends. CDR1 is SGHTS, CDR2 YDEGEE, per germline. The CDR3 region is CASSLKGEKLFF. CDR3 sequence (DNA): TGTGCCAGCAGCTTAAAAGGAGAAAAACTGTTTTTT.

The V call is TRBV30, the J call TRBJ2-5; TRBD2 matches 11 bases. The assigned J gene may be wrong: the sequence end matches TRBJ2-7 better. CDR3 size: 16 residues. Germline-derived CDR1 and CDR2 are GTSNPN and SVGIG (reference sequence). CDR3 loop: CAWSVPKGLAAYEQYF. The CDR3 region has the DNA TGTGCCTGGAGTGTACCCAAGGGACTAGCGGCCTACGAGCAGTACTTC.

The rearrangement uses TRBV7-2 and TRBJ2-5; D gene uncertain. The V gene lost 5 bases and the J gene lost 5 bases, with 6 bases spanning the gap. The CDR3 extends over 11 amino acids. Germline V CDR1 and CDR2: SGHTA, FQGNSA. The CDR3 sequence: CASSRYETQYF. The CDR3 nucleotides are TGTGCCAGCAGCCGATACGAGACCCAGTACTTC. Based on the CDR3 plus reference TRBV7-2 and TRBJ2-5, the full variable domain is GAGVSQSPSNKVTEKGKDVELRCDPISGHTALYWYRQSLGQGLEFLIYFQGNSAPDKSGLPSDRFSAERTGGSVSTLTIQRTQQEDSAVYLCASSRYETQYFGPGTRLLVL.

The chain is built from TRBV28 and TRBJ1-2; 8 bases fit TRBD1. The length of the CDR3 is 15 residues. Germline V gives CDR1 MDHEN, CDR2 SYDVKM. Losses at the gene ends were 6 bases for V and 5 bases for J; bases not matched to a gene: 11. The CDR3 DNA reads TGTGCCAGCAGCCAAGACAGGGGAGGGGGGTATGGCTACACCTTC. Translated: CASSQDRGGGYGYTF.

The gene calls are TRBV11-3 and TRBJ2-3; D call uncertain. This CDR3 comprises 13 residues. V was pared by 5 bases and J by 2 bases, with 8 bases between. Germline CDR1 reads SGHNT; CDR2 reads YENEEA. The CDR3 DNA follows: TGTGCCAGCAGCGGGATTAACACAGATACGCAGTATTTT. Protein sequence: CASSGINTDTQYF.

This chain connects TRBV5-4 to TRBJ2-7; D tentatively fits TRBD1 or TRBD2 (5 bases each). Trimming took off 7 bases at V and 3 bases at J, with 14 bases between the two ends. In germline, CDR1 is SGHNT, CDR2 YYREEE (reference sequence). The CDR3 sequence is 13 residues long. The CDR3 region is CASSRGKNYEQYF. In DNA, the CDR3 is TGTGCCAGCTCGAGGGGTAAAAACTACGAGCAGTACTTC.

V and J are TRBV7-9 and TRBJ2-7; 10 positions agree with TRBD2. The V gene's germline CDR1 is SEHNR and CDR2 FQNEAQ (reference sequence). CDR3 size: 16 residues. After removal of 2 bases from V and 9 bases from J, the junction contained 13 bases not matched to a gene. Here the CDR3 DNA reads TGTGCCAGCAGCTTAAATCCGGCTAGCGGGAGTATCGGGCAGTACTTC. Protein sequence: CASSLNPASGSIGQYF.

This chain connects TRBV5-1 to TRBJ1-3, with D uncertain. Trimming removed 2 bases from V and 2 bases from J, with 8 bases in between. CDR3 length equals 14 residues. Per the germline V gene, CDR1 is SGHRS and CDR2 is YFSETQ. The CDR3 protein is CASSFAGTGNTIYF. Here the CDR3 DNA reads TGCGCCAGCAGCTTTGCCGGGACTGGAAACACCATATATTTT.

The chain carries TRBV5-4 and TRBJ2-1; 10 bases fit TRBD2. Germline trimming cut 3 bases from V and 0 bases from J; bases unmatched to any gene: 9. CDR3 size: 18 residues. The germline CDR1 and CDR2 sequences are SGHNT and YYREEE (reference sequence). CDR3 nucleotides: TGTGCCAGCAGCTCCCGGACTAGCGGAAGGAGCTCCTACAATGAGCAGTTCTTC. Its translation is CASSSRTSGRSSYNEQFF.

The chain links TRBV11-2 to TRBJ2-3; perhaps D is TRBD1 or TRBD2 (5 bases each). V was pared by 3 bases and J by 1 base, with 11 bases between. The CDR3 contains 15 residues. Germline V gene lookup returns CDR1 SGHAT and CDR2 FQNNGV. CDR3 nucleotide sequence: TGTGCCAGCAGCTTCCAGGGACCACGCACAGATACGCAGTATTTT. This translates into CASSFQGPRTDTQYF.

This clone is a singleton in its sample. The chain employs TRBV29-1 and TRBJ2-3; D ambiguous. V was trimmed by 1 base and J by 6 bases, leaving 14 bases between them. Germline V CDR1 and CDR2: SQVTM, ANQGSEA. The length of the CDR3 is 14 residues. CDR3 in DNA: TGCAGCGTTGAAGGACCATTCACCGGTGATACGCAGTATTTT. Amino acid sequence: CSVEGPFTGDTQYF.

This clone came up once. V is TRBV5-4 and J is TRBJ2-3; 7 bases match TRBD2. The V segment lost 1 base and the J segment 4 bases; nucleotides outside the gene matches: 6. There are 15 residues in the CDR3. Germline CDR1 is SGHNT and CDR2 is YYREEE (reference sequence). The CDR3 loop is CASSLSGGRSDTQYF. The CDR3 DNA reads TGTGCCAGCAGCTTGTCGGGAGGAAGATCAGATACGCAGTATTTT. The full variable domain, in which reference TRBV5-4 and TRBJ2-3 provide the parts outside the CDR3, is ETGVTQSPTHLIKTRGQQVTLRCSSQSGHNTVSWYQQALGQGPQFIFQYYREEENGRGNFPPRFSGLQFPNYSSELNVNALELDDSALYLCASSLSGGRSDTQYFGPGTRLTVL.

The V and J genes are TRBV28 and TRBJ1-5, with D unresolved. The germline CDR1 and CDR2 sequences are MDHEN and SYDVKM. The CDR3 is 14 residues long. V lost 5 bases and J 3 bases, leaving 11 bases between the germline ends. The CDR3 loop is CASSRPGSNQPQHF. In nucleotides, the CDR3 is TGTGCCAGCAGTCGACCCGGATCCAATCAGCCCCAGCATTTT.

This clone appeared a few times. The sample holds other DNA sequences that translate to the same CDR3. The chain employs TRBV9 and TRBJ1-5; D remains unclear. Germline V gene data show CDR1 as SGDLS and CDR2 as YYNGEE. The CDR3 covers 14 residues. V shed 2 bases and J shed 2 bases, with 8 bases lying between them. The CDR3 sequence is CASSVGVGNQPQHF. In DNA, the CDR3 is TGTGCCAGCAGCGTGGGAGTCGGCAATCAGCCCCAGCATTTT.

The chain is built from TRBV10-3 and TRBJ2-3; 9 bases map to TRBD2. This CDR3 has 15 amino acids. Trimming took 6 bases from V and 1 from J; bases not matched to a gene: 5. CDR1 ENHRY and CDR2 SYGVKD come from the germline V gene. This CDR3 reads CAIRAGLARTDTQYF. The DNA for the CDR3 is TGTGCCATCAGAGCGGGACTAGCACGCACAGATACGCAGTATTTT.

The chain carries TRBV5-1 and TRBJ2-3; either TRBD1 or TRBD2 may supply D (5 bases each). Germline V gene sequence: CDR1 SGHRS, CDR2 YFSETQ. Trimming cost V 4 bases and J 2 bases, with 17 bases left between them. This CDR3 region has 16 residues. The CDR3 reads CASSLTGRGNTDTQYF. In DNA form, the CDR3 reads TGCGCCAGCAGCCTAACAGGCCGGGGCAACACAGATACGCAGTATTTT.

This sequence joins TRBV6-5 and TRBJ2-2; D is unresolved. V lost 6 bases and J 5 bases, leaving 10 bases between the germline ends. The CDR3 sequence is 13 residues long. The germline V gene encodes CDR1 MNHEY and CDR2 SVGAGI. CDR3 sequence: CASRTPTTGELFF. CDR3 nucleotide sequence: TGTGCCAGCAGGACACCTACAACCGGGGAGCTGTTTTTT.

The chain combines TRBV28 with TRBJ2-1; 9 nucleotides match TRBD2. The V gene's germline CDR1 is MDHEN and CDR2 SYDVKM. Trimming cost V 2 bases and J 13 bases; bases outside gene matches: 18. The CDR3 length is 17 residues. The CDR3 here is CASSLNQGWLAGLSQFF. For the CDR3, the DNA is TGTGCCAGCAGTTTAAATCAGGGCTGGCTAGCGGGACTCTCACAGTTCTTC.

The chain combines TRBV2 with TRBJ1-5; 7 bases align to TRBD1. J gave up 1 base and V 6 bases, and 6 bases lay outside the gene matches. CDR1 and CDR2 from the germline V gene are SNHLY and FYNNEI. The CDR3 sequence is 15 residues long. CDR3 DNA: TGTGCCAGCAGGGGAACAGGGGACAGCAATCAGCCCCAGCATTTT. It yields the protein CASRGTGDSNQPQHF.

This clone appeared once. This chain joins TRBV29-1 and TRBJ1-1; no clear D gene. This CDR3 contains 14 residues. Per the germline V gene, CDR1 is SQVTM and CDR2 is ANQGSEA. V lost 3 bases, J lost 1 base, and 12 bases lay in between. CDR3 DNA sequence: TGCAGCGTTGATGATGGTCGAGAGAACACTGAAGCTTTCTTT. It translates to CSVDDGRENTEAFF.

The rearrangement joins TRBV30 to TRBJ1-3; D is ambiguous. The germline V gene has CDR1 GTSNPN and CDR2 SVGIG (reference sequence). Trimming cost V 1 base and J 0 bases, with 7 bases left between them. This CDR3 has 14 residues. CDR3 residues: CAWSGTFSGNTIYF. CDR3 DNA: TGTGCCTGGAGTGGAACCTTCTCTGGAAACACCATATATTTT.

The chain uses TRBV5-1 and TRBJ2-7; 7 bases agree with TRBD1. Germline CDR1 and CDR2: SGHRS and YFSETQ. J lost 4 bases, V lost 4 bases, and 5 bases had no gene match. CDR3 length equals 13 residues. The CDR3 DNA follows: TGCGCCAGCAGCGCCGGACAGGAATACGAGCAGTACTTC. Residues: CASSAGQEYEQYF.

This rearrangement joins TRBV2 to TRBJ2-5; TRBD1 agrees at 7 bases. The CDR3 length is 15 residues. J was trimmed by 4 bases and V by 5 bases; bases with no gene match: 10. Germline CDR1 SNHLY, CDR2 FYNNEI. The CDR3 nucleotides are TGTGCCAGCAGTCCACGAAGACAGGGCGGAGAGACCCAGTACTTC. It encodes CASSPRRQGGETQYF.

The gene calls are TRBV7-3 and TRBJ2-5; D might be TRBD2 (6 bases). The germline V and J ends were trimmed by 2 bases and 7 bases, with 11 bases remaining between them. The CDR3 extends over 13 amino acids. Per the germline V gene, CDR1 is SGHTA and CDR2 is FQGTGA. The CDR3 reads CASSLLGGGTQYF. For the CDR3, the DNA is TGTGCCAGCAGCTTATTGGGAGGTGGGACCCAGTACTTC.

Note on this clone: Other DNA sequences of this sample code for an identical CDR3. The chain combines TRBV5-1 with TRBJ1-4, with TRBD1 matching over 9 bases. Trimming took 4 bases from V and 4 from J; bases not matched to a gene: 2. Germline lookup yields CDR1 SGHRS and CDR2 YFSETQ. The CDR3 totals 14 residues. As DNA, the CDR3 is TGCGCCAGCAGCCTGGGACAGGGTAATGAAAAACTGTTTTTT. Its protein product is CASSLGQGNEKLFF.

The chain joins TRBV19 to TRBJ2-3; 8 bases match TRBD2. CDR1 LNHDA and CDR2 SQIVND come from the germline V gene (reference sequence). The length of the CDR3 is 14 residues. The ends lost 9 bases at V and 5 bases at J; junction bases unmatched: 10. DNA of the CDR3: TGTGCCAGCCGTGGGCGGGGGGCGCAAGATACGCAGTATTTT. Its protein is CASRGRGAQDTQYF.